Shown below are 20 T cell receptor beta chains from a single sample sequenced in a study of T cell responses to AZD1222 COVID-19 vaccine. This table comes from immunoSEQ multiplex PCR, and its TCRdb copy is limited to in-frame clones, with some not included. The sample records around 140,000 clones, 93% being singletons. This sample comprised peripheral blood, obtained on day 0 of AZD1222 vaccination. These receptors were obtained from an adult in good health.

The V call is TRBV11-2, the J call TRBJ2-5; D unresolved. Trimming cost V 1 base and J 0 bases, with 9 bases left between them. Germline values: CDR1 SGHAT, CDR2 FQNNGV. This CDR3 comprises 15 residues. The CDR3 loop is CASSLGGAYQETQYF. Written as DNA, the CDR3 is TGTGCCAGCAGCTTAGGTGGTGCGTACCAAGAGACCCAGTACTTC.

The chain is built from TRBV6-2 or TRBV6-3 and TRBJ2-1; no firm D call. V lost 2 bases and J lost 9, with 14 bases in between. Germline CDR1 and CDR2: MNHEY and SVGEGT. The CDR3 loop spans 14 amino acids. This CDR3 is CASSYRYSESEQFF. The CDR3 region has the DNA TGTGCCAGCAGTTACCGGTACTCGGAATCTGAGCAGTTCTTC.

The rearrangement links TRBV28 to TRBJ1-1; D might be TRBD1 (5 bases). V dropped 7 bases and J dropped 2 bases, with 14 bases sitting between them. The CDR3 contains 14 residues. Germline V gives CDR1 MDHEN, CDR2 SYDVKM. CDR3 DNA: TGTGCCAGCATTGCGGGACCTAAAAACACTGAAGCTTTCTTT. Its protein is CASIAGPKNTEAFF. Using reference TRBV28 and TRBJ1-1 for the parts outside the CDR3, the full variable domain is DVKVTQSSRYLVKRTGEKVFLECVQDMDHENMFWYRQDPGLGLRLIYFSYDVKMKEKGDIPEGYSVSREKKERFSLILESASTNQTSMYLCASIAGPKNTEAFFGQGTRLTVV.

This chain joins TRBV7-6 and TRBJ1-6, with TRBD1 identical over 8 bases. The J segment lost 9 bases and the V segment lost 5 bases, leaving 3 bases of the junction unmatched. Germline V CDR1 and CDR2: SGHVS, FNYEAQ. The CDR3 has 13 residues. Written as DNA, the CDR3 is TGTGCCAGCAGCCGGGACAGGAGTTCACCCCTCCACTTT. Protein product: CASSRDRSSPLHF. The complete variable domain, with remaining parts taken from reference TRBV7-6 and TRBJ1-6, reads GAGVSQSPRYKVTKRGQDVALRCDPISGHVSLYWYRQALGQGPEFLTYFNYEAQQDKSGLPNDRFSAERPEGSISTLTIQRTEQRDSAMYRCASSRDRSSPLHFGNGTRLTVT.

The chain couples TRBV6-5 to TRBJ1-1, with D uncertain. V was trimmed by 2 bases and J by 11 bases, leaving 21 bases between them. This CDR3 has 15 residues. Germline assignment: CDR1 MNHEY and CDR2 SVGAGI. The CDR3 sequence: CASSYAKMDGLEAFF. The CDR3 DNA reads as TGTGCCAGCAGTTACGCAAAAATGGACGGGTTGGAGGCTTTCTTT.

The chain couples TRBV25-1 to TRBJ2-7, with TRBD1 as a possible D gene (6 bases). Germline-derived CDR1 and CDR2 are MGHDK and SYGVNS. Trimming pared 0 bases from V and 5 bases from J, leaving 11 bases between. The CDR3 runs 14 residues. CDR3 nucleotide sequence: TGTGCCAGCAGTGAATACTCCAGGGGAGACGAGCAGTACTTC. Its translation is CASSEYSRGDEQYF.

This clone showed up just once. The chain uses TRBV27 and TRBJ1-3, with D maybe TRBD1 (6 bases). The CDR3 runs to 14 residues. Deletions cut 8 bases from V and 0 bases from J, with 11 bases between. Germline assignment: CDR1 MNHEY and CDR2 SMNVEV (reference sequence). This CDR3 is CASGQLGSGNTIYF. The CDR3 region has the DNA TGTGCCAGCGGACAGTTGGGCTCTGGAAACACCATATATTTT.

This rearrangement joins TRBV3-1 (or the pseudogene TRBV3-2) to TRBJ1-3, with no clear D. This CDR3 has 15 amino acids. Germline loops: CDR1 LGHDT, CDR2 YNNKEL (reference sequence). Trimming removed 0 bases from V and 4 bases from J, with 10 bases in between. CDR3 sequence reads: CASSQDLAEGNTIYF. The DNA of the CDR3 is TGTGCCAGCAGCCAAGATTTGGCAGAAGGAAACACCATATATTTT.

CDR3 DNA sequence: TGTGCCAGCGGCCGGGACTCAACTGGAAACACCATATATTTT. It yields the protein CASGRDSTGNTIYF. This chain uses TRBV6-5 with TRBJ1-3; possible D gene TRBD1, 5 bases. CDR1 and CDR2 from the germline V gene are MNHEY and SVGAGI. Trimming took 8 bases from V and 2 from J, leaving 13 bases between them. This CDR3 comprises 14 residues.

The chain is built from TRBV5-1 and TRBJ2-5; D is undetermined. This CDR3 has 15 residues. V was cut by 0 bases and J by 4 bases, with 13 bases left in between. From germline, CDR1 is SGHRS and CDR2 YFSETQ. CDR3 in amino acids: CASSLGPSRAETQYF. Written as DNA, the CDR3 is TGCGCCAGCAGCTTGGGTCCTAGTCGGGCAGAGACCCAGTACTTC.

The chain combines TRBV5-3 with TRBJ1-5; 7 nucleotides line up with TRBD1. TRBV5-3 is sorted into the ORF group, with uncertain function. The ends lost 4 bases at V and 3 bases at J; junction bases unmatched: 4. The CDR3 runs 14 residues. The CDR3 loop reads CARSTGTDNQPQHF. The DNA for the CDR3 is TGTGCCAGAAGCACAGGGACAGACAATCAGCCCCAGCATTTT.

The genes are TRBV3-1 (or the pseudogene TRBV3-2) and TRBJ2-1; D assignment may be TRBD1 or TRBD2 (6 bases each). V gave up 9 bases and J gave up 5 bases, with 11 bases separating them. The CDR3 has 12 amino acids. Germline CDR1 and CDR2: LGHDT and YNNKEL (reference sequence). DNA for the CDR3: TGTGCCAGACCCCGGGGGCACAATGAGCAGTTCTTC. This codes for CARPRGHNEQFF.

The chain is built from TRBV20-1 and TRBJ1-1; D gene ambiguous. The length of the CDR3 is 13 residues. V was cut by 3 bases and J by 8 bases, with 16 bases left in between. Germline CDR1 and CDR2: DFQATT and SNEGSKA (reference sequence). The chain's CDR3 is CSASHPDWYEAFF. CDR3 DNA sequence: TGCAGTGCTAGTCATCCGGATTGGTACGAAGCTTTCTTT.

The chain carries TRBV19 and TRBJ2-5; D gene ambiguous. The CDR3 sequence is 13 residues long. V lost 8 bases to trimming and J lost 5 bases, with 15 bases between them. Germline lookup yields CDR1 LNHDA and CDR2 SQIVND (reference sequence). CDR3 bases: TGTGCCAGTGGCCTTACCAGAGCGGAGACCCAGTACTTC. Its protein is CASGLTRAETQYF.

The chain joins TRBV19 to TRBJ1-1; D ambiguous. The CDR3 has 12 residues. V lost 3 bases, J lost 6 bases, and 8 bases lay in between. Germline V gene data show CDR1 as LNHDA and CDR2 as SQIVND (reference sequence). CDR3 nucleotide sequence: TGTGCCAGTAGTATTCCGCCTTCTGAAGCTTTCTTT. Translation gives CASSIPPSEAFF.

In its sample, this clone was seen a few times. CDR3 in amino acids: CASSSPGGYEQFF. As DNA, the CDR3 is TGTGCCAGCAGCTCCCCAGGGGGCTATGAGCAGTTCTTC. The rearrangement uses TRBV6-5 and TRBJ2-1, with 8 bases identical to TRBD1. The germline V gene encodes CDR1 MNHEY and CDR2 SVGAGI. The V and J ends lost 6 bases and 8 bases, in that order; junction bases with no gene match: 6. The CDR3 spans 13 residues.

The rearrangement joins TRBV19 to TRBJ2-5; no clear D gene. The CDR3 consists of 13 residues. From germline, CDR1 is LNHDA and CDR2 SQIVND (reference sequence). Trimming cost V 5 bases and J 3 bases, with 10 bases left between them. CDR3 DNA sequence: TGTGCCAGTAGTTCCCGGATGAAAGAGACCCAGTACTTC. Residues: CASSSRMKETQYF.

V and J are TRBV6-5 and TRBJ1-2; tentative D call: TRBD1 (6 bases). V was trimmed by 4 bases and J by 8 bases, leaving 11 bases between them. CDR1 is MNHEY and CDR2 is SVGAGI in the germline V gene. This CDR3 comprises 12 residues. The DNA for the CDR3 is TGTGCCAGCAGTTCTTTTGGGGGCGGCTACACCTTC. This encodes CASSSFGGGYTF.

This chain uses TRBV6-5 with TRBJ1-6; D not resolved. Trimming cost V 7 bases and J 4 bases, with 8 bases left between them. The germline V gene has CDR1 MNHEY and CDR2 SVGAGI. The CDR3 is 13 residues long. The CDR3 loop is CASKETYNSPLHF. The CDR3 DNA is TGTGCCAGCAAAGAAACATATAATTCACCCCTCCACTTT.

The chain recombines TRBV19 with TRBJ1-6; 7 bases agree with TRBD1. The V gene end was trimmed by 5 bases and the J gene end by 8 bases; junction bases not matched to a gene: 6. The germline gives CDR1 LNHDA, CDR2 SQIVND (reference sequence). The CDR3 has 14 residues. Here the CDR3 DNA reads TGTGCCAGTAGTCCCCAGGGGGGGGATTCACCCCTCCACTTT. As protein: CASSPQGGDSPLHF.